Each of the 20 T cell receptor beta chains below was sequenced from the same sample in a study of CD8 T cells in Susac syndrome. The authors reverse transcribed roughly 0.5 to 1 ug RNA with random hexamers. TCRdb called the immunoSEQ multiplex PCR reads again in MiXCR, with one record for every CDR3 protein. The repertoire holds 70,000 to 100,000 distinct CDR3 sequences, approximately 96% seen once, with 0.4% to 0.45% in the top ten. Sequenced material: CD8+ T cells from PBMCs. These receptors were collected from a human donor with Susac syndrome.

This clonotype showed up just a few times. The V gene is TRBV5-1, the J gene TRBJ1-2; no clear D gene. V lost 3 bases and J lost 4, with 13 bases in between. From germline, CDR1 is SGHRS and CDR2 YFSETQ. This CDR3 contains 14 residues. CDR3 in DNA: TGCGCCAGCAGCTCCGAGTGGGAGTCCTATGGCTACACCTTC. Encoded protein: CASSSEWESYGYTF.

This CDR3 is CSARDLGDRLSYEQYF. Here the CDR3 DNA reads TGCAGTGCTAGAGATCTCGGGGACAGGCTCTCGTACGAGCAGTACTTC. The V and J genes are TRBV20-1 and TRBJ2-7, with TRBD1 matching over 8 bases. There are 16 residues in the CDR3. The J segment lost 4 bases and the V segment lost 0 bases, leaving 11 bases of the junction unmatched. Per the germline V gene, CDR1 is DFQATT and CDR2 is SNEGSKA (reference sequence).

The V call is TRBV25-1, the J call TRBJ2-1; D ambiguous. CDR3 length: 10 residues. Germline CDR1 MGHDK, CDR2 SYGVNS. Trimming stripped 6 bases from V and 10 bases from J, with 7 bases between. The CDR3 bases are TGTGCCAGCAGCCTCGGGGAGCAGTTCTTC. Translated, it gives CASSLGEQFF.

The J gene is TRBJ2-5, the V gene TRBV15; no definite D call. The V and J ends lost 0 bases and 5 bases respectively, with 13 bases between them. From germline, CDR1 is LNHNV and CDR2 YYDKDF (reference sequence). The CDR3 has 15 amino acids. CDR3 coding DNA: TGTGCCACCAGCAGAGATCGGGTGGGGTGGGAGACCCAGTACTTC. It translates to CATSRDRVGWETQYF. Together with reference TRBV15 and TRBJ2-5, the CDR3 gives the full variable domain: DAMVIQNPRYQVTQFGKPVTLSCSQTLNHNVMYWYQQKSSQAPKLLFHYYDKDFNNEADTPDNFQSRRPNTSFCFLDIRSPGLGDTAMYLCATSRDRVGWETQYFGPGTRLLVL.

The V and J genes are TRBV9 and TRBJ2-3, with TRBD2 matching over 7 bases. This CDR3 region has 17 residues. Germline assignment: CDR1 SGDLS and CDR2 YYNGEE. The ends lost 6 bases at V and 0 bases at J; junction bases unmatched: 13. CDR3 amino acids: CASTGLGGVSSTDTQYF. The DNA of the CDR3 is TGTGCCAGCACCGGACTGGGGGGGGTCTCTAGCACAGATACGCAGTATTTT.

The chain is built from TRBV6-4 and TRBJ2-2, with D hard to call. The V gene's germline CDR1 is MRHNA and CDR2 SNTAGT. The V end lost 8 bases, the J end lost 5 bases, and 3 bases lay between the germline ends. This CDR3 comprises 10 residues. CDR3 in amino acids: CASATGELFF. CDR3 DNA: TGTGCCAGCGCGACCGGGGAGCTGTTTTTT.

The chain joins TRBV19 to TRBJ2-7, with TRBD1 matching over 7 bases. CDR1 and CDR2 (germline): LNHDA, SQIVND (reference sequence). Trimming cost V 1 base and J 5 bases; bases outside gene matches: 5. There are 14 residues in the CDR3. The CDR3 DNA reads TGTGCCAGTAGTATAGTCGCCAGGGGGAACGAGCAGTACTTC. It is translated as CASSIVARGNEQYF.

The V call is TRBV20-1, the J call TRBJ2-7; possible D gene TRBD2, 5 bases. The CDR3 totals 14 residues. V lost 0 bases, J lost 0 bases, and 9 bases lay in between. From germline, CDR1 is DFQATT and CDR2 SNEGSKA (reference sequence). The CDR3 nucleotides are TGCAGTGCTAGAGATCTGGGGAGCTCCTACGAGCAGTACTTC. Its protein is CSARDLGSSYEQYF.

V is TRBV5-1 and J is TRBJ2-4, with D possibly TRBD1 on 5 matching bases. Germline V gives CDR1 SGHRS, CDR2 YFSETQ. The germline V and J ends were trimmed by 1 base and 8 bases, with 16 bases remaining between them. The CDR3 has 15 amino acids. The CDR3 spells CASSLQGSAQDIQYF. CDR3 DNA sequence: TGCGCCAGCAGCTTGCAGGGCAGCGCCCAGGACATTCAGTACTTC.

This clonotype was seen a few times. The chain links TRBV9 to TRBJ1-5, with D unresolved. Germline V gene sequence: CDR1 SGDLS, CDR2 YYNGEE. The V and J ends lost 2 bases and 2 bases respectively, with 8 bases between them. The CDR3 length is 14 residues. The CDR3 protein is CASSVGDGNQPQHF. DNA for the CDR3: TGTGCCAGCAGCGTTGGAGACGGCAATCAGCCCCAGCATTTT.

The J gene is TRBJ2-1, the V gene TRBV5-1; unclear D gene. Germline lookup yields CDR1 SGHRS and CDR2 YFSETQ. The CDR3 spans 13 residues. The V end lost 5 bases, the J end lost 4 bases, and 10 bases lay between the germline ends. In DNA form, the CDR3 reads TGCGCCAGCAGTCGAGGACCGTACAATGAGCAGTTCTTC. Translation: CASSRGPYNEQFF.

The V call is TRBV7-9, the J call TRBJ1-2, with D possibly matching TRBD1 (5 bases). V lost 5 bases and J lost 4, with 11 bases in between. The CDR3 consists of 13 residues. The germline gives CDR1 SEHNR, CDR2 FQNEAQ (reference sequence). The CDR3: CASSPWDAYGYTF. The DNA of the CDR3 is TGTGCCAGCAGCCCTTGGGACGCCTATGGCTACACCTTC.

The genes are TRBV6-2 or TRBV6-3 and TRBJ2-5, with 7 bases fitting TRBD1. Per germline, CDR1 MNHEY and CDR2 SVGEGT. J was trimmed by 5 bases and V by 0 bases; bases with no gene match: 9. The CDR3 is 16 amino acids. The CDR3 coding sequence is TGTGCCAGCAGTTACTCGACGAGGGGGCGAGGGGAGACCCAGTACTTC. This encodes CASSYSTRGRGETQYF.

DNA of the CDR3: TGTGCCAGCAGCCAAAGGAAGGGCCTGAACACTGAAGCTTTCTTT. Translating gives CASSQRKGLNTEAFF. The chain has TRBV14 and TRBJ1-1; the D is unclear. This CDR3 has 15 residues. The germline CDR1 and CDR2 sequences are SGHDN and FVKESK. Trimming left V 2 bases short and J 0 bases short, with 10 bases between.

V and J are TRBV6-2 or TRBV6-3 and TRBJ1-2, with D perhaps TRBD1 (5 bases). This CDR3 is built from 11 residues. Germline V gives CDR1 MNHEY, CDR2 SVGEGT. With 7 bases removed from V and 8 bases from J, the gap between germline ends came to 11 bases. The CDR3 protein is CASTHGDGYTF. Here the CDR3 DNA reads TGTGCCAGCACCCACGGGGACGGCTACACCTTC.

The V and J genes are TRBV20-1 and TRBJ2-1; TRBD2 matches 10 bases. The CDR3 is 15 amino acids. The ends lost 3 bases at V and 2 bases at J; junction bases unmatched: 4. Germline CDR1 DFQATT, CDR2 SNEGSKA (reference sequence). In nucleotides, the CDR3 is TGCAGTGCTAGGGCTAGCGGGGGCCCCTACAATGAGCAGTTCTTC. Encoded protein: CSARASGGPYNEQFF.

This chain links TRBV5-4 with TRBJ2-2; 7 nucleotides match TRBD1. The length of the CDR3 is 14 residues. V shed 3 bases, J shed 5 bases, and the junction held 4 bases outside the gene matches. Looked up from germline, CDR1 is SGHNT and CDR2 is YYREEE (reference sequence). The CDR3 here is CASSYRGETGELFF. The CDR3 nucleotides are TGTGCCAGCAGCTACAGGGGAGAGACCGGGGAGCTGTTTTTT.

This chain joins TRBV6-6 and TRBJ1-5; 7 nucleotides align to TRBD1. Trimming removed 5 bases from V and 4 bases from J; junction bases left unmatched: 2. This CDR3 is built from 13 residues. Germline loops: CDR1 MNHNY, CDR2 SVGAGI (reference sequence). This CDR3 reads CASSTGENQPQHF. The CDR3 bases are TGTGCCAGCAGTACAGGGGAGAATCAGCCCCAGCATTTT.

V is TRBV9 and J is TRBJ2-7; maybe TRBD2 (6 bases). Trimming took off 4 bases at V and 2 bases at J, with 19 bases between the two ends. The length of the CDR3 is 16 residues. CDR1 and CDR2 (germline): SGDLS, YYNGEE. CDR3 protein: CASSPWDFIDPYEQYF. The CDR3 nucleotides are TGTGCCAGCAGCCCGTGGGACTTCATAGACCCCTACGAGCAGTACTTC.

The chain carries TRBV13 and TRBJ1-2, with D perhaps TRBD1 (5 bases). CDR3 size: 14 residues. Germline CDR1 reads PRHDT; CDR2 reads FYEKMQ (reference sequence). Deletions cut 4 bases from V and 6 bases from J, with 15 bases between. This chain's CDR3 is CASSSYRLFDGYTF. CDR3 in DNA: TGTGCCAGCAGCTCATACAGGCTTTTTGATGGCTACACCTTC.